A single sample is the source of the 22 T cell receptor beta chains below, sequenced in a study of cytotoxic CD8 clonotypes in ibrutinib-treated CLL. The protocol was immunoSEQ multiplex PCR, while the TCRdb copy is restricted to in-frame clones and leaves out a portion. Of over 200,000 clones listed, 75% to 80% were seen once; the top ten hold roughly an eighth. Specimen: PBMCs, collected after 12 months of ibrutinib treatment. The receptors were gathered from a human donor with chronic lymphocytic leukemia.

This clone showed up just a few times. The V call is TRBV4-1, the J call TRBJ2-5; D is unresolved. The CDR3 covers 13 residues. V lost 8 bases and J 4 bases, leaving 14 bases between the germline ends. Germline values: CDR1 MGHRA, CDR2 YSYEKL. The DNA for the CDR3 is TGCGCCAGCCGCGAGAAGGGTAGAGAGACCCAGTACTTC. It is translated as CASREKGRETQYF.

The chain couples TRBV15 to TRBJ2-7, with D maybe TRBD1 (6 bases). The CDR3 contains 14 residues. Looked up from germline, CDR1 is LNHNV and CDR2 is YYDKDF (reference sequence). V lost 7 bases, J lost 0 bases, and 13 bases lay in between. This CDR3 reads CATKAGTNSYEQYF. CDR3 coding DNA: TGTGCCACCAAAGCTGGGACAAACTCCTACGAGCAGTACTTC.

J is TRBJ2-7 and V is TRBV10-3; 10 nucleotides agree with TRBD1. Per the germline V gene, CDR1 is ENHRY and CDR2 is SYGVKD. This CDR3 spans 15 amino acids. The ends lost 6 bases at V and 3 bases at J; junction bases unmatched: 8. As DNA, the CDR3 is TGTGCCATCAGCGCTCCGGGACAGGGGTTCTACGAGCAGTACTTC. This translates into CAISAPGQGFYEQYF.

This clone has a handful of counts. V is TRBV19 and J is TRBJ2-1, with TRBD2 matching 11 bases. Germline V gene data show CDR1 as LNHDA and CDR2 as SQIVND (reference sequence). The J segment lost 3 bases and the V segment lost 5 bases, leaving 9 bases of the junction unmatched. The CDR3 is 17 residues long. This chain's CDR3 is CASSALAGGPRYNEQFF. In DNA, the CDR3 is TGTGCCAGTAGTGCGCTAGCGGGAGGTCCCCGCTACAATGAGCAGTTCTTC. The whole variable domain, remainder taken from reference TRBV19 and TRBJ2-1, is DGGITQSPKYLFRKEGQNVTLSCEQNLNHDAMYWYRQDPGQGLRLIYYSQIVNDFQKGDIAEGYSVSREKKESFPLTVTSAQKNPTAFYLCASSALAGGPRYNEQFFGPGTRLTVL.

V and J are TRBV7-9 and TRBJ1-5; no firm D call. CDR3 length: 12 amino acids. V lost 1 base, J lost 6 bases, and 4 bases lay in between. Looked up from germline, CDR1 is SEHNR and CDR2 is FQNEAQ (reference sequence). The CDR3 loop reads CASSLEAQPQHF. DNA for the CDR3: TGTGCCAGCAGCTTAGAGGCTCAGCCCCAGCATTTT. The full variable domain, its missing parts supplied by reference TRBV7-9 and TRBJ1-5, is DTGVSQNPRHKITKRGQNVTFRCDPISEHNRLYWYRQTLGQGPEFLTYFQNEAQLEKSRLLSDRFSAERPKGSFSTLEIQRTEQGDSAMYLCASSLEAQPQHFGDGTRLSIL.

This clone occurred once. The chain joins TRBV6-5 to TRBJ2-7; TRBD1 aligns across 9 bases. This CDR3 region has 14 residues. CDR1 MNHEY and CDR2 SVGAGI come from the germline V gene. J was trimmed by 7 bases and V by 7 bases; bases with no gene match: 11. The CDR3 DNA follows: TGTGCCAGCACTTCCGGGACAGGGAGGTGGGAGCAGTACTTC. Residues: CASTSGTGRWEQYF.

This chain connects TRBV5-5 to TRBJ1-5; D possibly corresponds to TRBD1 (5 bases). The CDR3 loop spans 13 amino acids. CDR1 SGHKS and CDR2 YYEKEE come from the germline V gene (reference sequence). Trimming took 4 bases from V and 5 from J, leaving 10 bases between them. The CDR3 sequence is CASSLRDDQPQHF. CDR3 in DNA: TGTGCCAGCAGCCTAAGGGACGATCAGCCCCAGCATTTT.

The rearrangement joins TRBV18 to TRBJ1-4; D is uncertain. V was shortened by 2 bases and J by 6 bases, with 10 bases between the two germline ends. CDR1 is KGHSH and CDR2 is LQKENI in the germline V gene. This CDR3 spans 14 amino acids. CDR3 DNA: TGTGCCAGCTCACCAGATGTCATATATGAAAAACTGTTTTTT. It codes for CASSPDVIYEKLFF.

This clone appeared a single time. V gene TRBV2 combines with J gene TRBJ2-7; D not resolved. Germline CDR1 and CDR2: SNHLY and FYNNEI. Trimming took 7 bases from V and 0 from J, leaving 16 bases between them. The CDR3 consists of 15 residues. The CDR3 DNA reads TGTGCCAGCATGCCCTACCTCAAGGTCTCCTACGAGCAGTACTTC. As protein: CASMPYLKVSYEQYF.

Only a few counts were recorded for this clone. The V call is TRBV4-1, the J call TRBJ1-2; TRBD1 matches at 7 bases. Germline CDR1 and CDR2: MGHRA and YSYEKL. The ends lost 4 bases at V and 6 bases at J; junction bases unmatched: 11. The CDR3 loop spans 15 amino acids. This CDR3 reads CASSPDRTGTDGYTF. The CDR3 DNA follows: TGCGCCAGCAGCCCAGACCGGACAGGAACGGATGGCTACACCTTC.

The CDR3 region is CASSLGLGLPNEQFF. DNA of the CDR3: TGTGCCAGCAGCTTAGGGTTGGGACTCCCAAATGAGCAGTTCTTC. The chain links TRBV7-2 to TRBJ2-1, with D maybe TRBD2 (6 bases). This CDR3 comprises 15 residues. V dropped 1 base and J dropped 7 bases, with 14 bases sitting between them. Germline assignment: CDR1 SGHTA and CDR2 FQGNSA.

V gene TRBV5-1 combines with J gene TRBJ2-5; TRBD2 matches at 8 bases. The CDR3 totals 13 residues. CDR1 and CDR2 (germline): SGHRS, YFSETQ. The trim removed 4 bases at V and 2 bases at J, leaving 1 base unmatched. This CDR3 is CASSRGGQETQYF. CDR3 in DNA: TGCGCCAGCAGCCGGGGGGGACAAGAGACCCAGTACTTC.

The chain links TRBV30 to TRBJ1-3, with D possibly matching TRBD1 (5 bases). Trimming shortened V by 3 bases and J by 4 bases, and 10 bases separated the two germline ends. Germline values: CDR1 GTSNPN, CDR2 SVGIG (reference sequence). The CDR3 spans 13 residues. CDR3 in amino acids: CAWSGGNGNTIYF. The CDR3 nucleotides are TGTGCCTGGAGCGGGGGAAACGGAAACACCATATATTTT.

This sequence joins TRBV5-1 and TRBJ2-5; TRBD2 is a possible D gene (5 bases). The CDR3 runs to 14 residues. The germline CDR1 and CDR2 sequences are SGHRS and YFSETQ. The germline V and J ends were trimmed by 1 base and 5 bases, with 12 bases remaining between them. The CDR3 nucleotides are TGCGCCAGCAGCTTGCGGCCCGGGGTGGAGACCCAGTACTTC. Translation: CASSLRPGVETQYF. The entire variable domain, with the rest obtained from reference TRBV5-1 and TRBJ2-5, is as follows: KAGVTQTPRYLIKTRGQQVTLSCSPISGHRSVSWYQQTPGQGLQFLFEYFSETQRNKGNFPGRFSGRQFSNSRSEMNVSTLELGDSALYLCASSLRPGVETQYFGPGTRLLVL.

The J gene is TRBJ2-5, the V gene TRBV7-9, with D tentatively TRBD1 (5 bases). The V gene's germline CDR1 is SEHNR and CDR2 FQNEAQ (reference sequence). The CDR3 runs 15 residues. V lost 3 bases and J 2 bases, leaving 13 bases between the germline ends. The CDR3 protein is CASSFRVAGQETQYF. The CDR3 nucleotides read TGTGCCAGCAGCTTTCGTGTGGCAGGGCAAGAGACCCAGTACTTC.

The chain joins TRBV6-5 to TRBJ2-5; unclear D gene. The germline CDR1 and CDR2 sequences are MNHEY and SVGAGI. The CDR3 totals 14 residues. The V gene lost 4 bases and the J gene lost 1 base, with 10 bases spanning the gap. CDR3 sequence (DNA): TGTGCCAGCAGTTCCCCTCTCAGCCAAGAGACCCAGTACTTC. Translation gives CASSSPLSQETQYF.

V gene TRBV9 combines with J gene TRBJ2-2, with unresolved D. V was shortened by 0 bases and J by 0 bases, with 6 bases between the two germline ends. Germline CDR1 SGDLS, CDR2 YYNGEE. This CDR3 is 15 amino acids long. This chain's CDR3 is CASSVGSTNTGELFF. DNA for the CDR3: TGTGCCAGCAGCGTAGGGAGCACGAACACCGGGGAGCTGTTTTTT.

Here the CDR3 reads CASSADSRAGELFF. The CDR3 region has the DNA TGTGCCAGCAGTGCAGACTCCCGCGCCGGGGAGCTGTTTTTT. The chain is built from TRBV6-4 and TRBJ2-2; D not certain. From germline, CDR1 is MRHNA and CDR2 SNTAGT. The CDR3 length is 14 residues. Trimming pared 4 bases from V and 6 bases from J, leaving 12 bases between.

This rearrangement joins TRBV19 to TRBJ1-1; no definite D call. The CDR3 contains 13 residues. The germline V gene encodes CDR1 LNHDA and CDR2 SQIVND (reference sequence). Trimming removed 2 bases at V and 1 base at J, with 5 bases between. DNA of the CDR3: TGTGCCAGTAGTATAAGAGGGAACACTGAAGCTTTCTTT. Translated: CASSIRGNTEAFF.

This clone turned up a few times. This chain links TRBV5-1 with TRBJ1-1; a possible D gene is TRBD1 (5 bases). The germline CDR1 and CDR2 sequences are SGHRS and YFSETQ. The CDR3 covers 15 residues. Trimming took off 4 bases at V and 2 bases at J, with 15 bases between the two ends. The CDR3 is CASSPFLDSNTEAFF. As DNA, the CDR3 is TGCGCCAGCAGCCCCTTCCTCGACAGCAACACTGAAGCTTTCTTT.

The genes are TRBV15 and TRBJ1-5; D unresolved. Germline-derived CDR1 and CDR2 are LNHNV and YYDKDF (reference sequence). This CDR3 is built from 12 residues. For the CDR3, the DNA is TGTCCTAAACGGGGTAGCAATCAGCCCCAGCATTTT. Protein sequence: CPKRGSNQPQHF.

This clone was found many times. The chain joins TRBV18 to TRBJ2-2; no firm D call. Germline V gene lookup returns CDR1 KGHSH and CDR2 LQKENI. The V gene lost 4 bases and the J gene lost 4 bases, with 13 bases spanning the gap. The CDR3 runs to 15 residues. CDR3: CASSLSPRSTGELFF. Here the CDR3 DNA reads TGTGCCAGCTCACTGTCACCACGGAGCACCGGGGAGCTGTTTTTT.